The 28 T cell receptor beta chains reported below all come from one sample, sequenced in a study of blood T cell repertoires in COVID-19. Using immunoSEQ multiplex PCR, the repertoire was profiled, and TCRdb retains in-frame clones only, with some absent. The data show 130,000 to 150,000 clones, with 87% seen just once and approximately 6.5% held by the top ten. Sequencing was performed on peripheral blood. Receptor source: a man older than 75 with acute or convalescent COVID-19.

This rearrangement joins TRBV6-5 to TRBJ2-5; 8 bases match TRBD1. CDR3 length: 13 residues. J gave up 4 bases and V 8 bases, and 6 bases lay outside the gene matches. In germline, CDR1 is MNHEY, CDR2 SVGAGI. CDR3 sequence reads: CASCRGHRETQYF. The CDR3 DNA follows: TGTGCCAGCTGCAGGGGGCATCGAGAGACCCAGTACTTC.

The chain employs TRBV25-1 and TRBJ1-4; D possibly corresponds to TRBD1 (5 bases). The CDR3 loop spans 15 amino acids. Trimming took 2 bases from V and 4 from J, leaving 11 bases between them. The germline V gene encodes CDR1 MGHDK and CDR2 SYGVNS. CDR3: CASSEVRQFNEKLFF. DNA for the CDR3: TGTGCCAGCAGTGAAGTTAGACAGTTTAATGAAAAACTGTTTTTT. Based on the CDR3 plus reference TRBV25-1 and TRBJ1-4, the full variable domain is EADIYQTPRYLVIGTGKKITLECSQTMGHDKMYWYQQDPGMELHLIHYSYGVNSTEKGDLSSESTVSRIRTEHFPLTLESARPSHTSQYLCASSEVRQFNEKLFFGSGTQLSVL.

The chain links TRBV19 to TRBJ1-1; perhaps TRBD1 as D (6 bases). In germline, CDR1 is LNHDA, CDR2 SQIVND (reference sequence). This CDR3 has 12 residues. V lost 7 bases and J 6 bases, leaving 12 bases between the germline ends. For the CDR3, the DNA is TGTGCCAGTATGAACAGGGCGGCTGAAGCTTTCTTT. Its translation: CASMNRAAEAFF. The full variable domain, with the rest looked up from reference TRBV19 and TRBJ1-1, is DGGITQSPKYLFRKEGQNVTLSCEQNLNHDAMYWYRQDPGQGLRLIYYSQIVNDFQKGDIAEGYSVSREKKESFPLTVTSAQKNPTAFYLCASMNRAAEAFFGQGTRLTVV.

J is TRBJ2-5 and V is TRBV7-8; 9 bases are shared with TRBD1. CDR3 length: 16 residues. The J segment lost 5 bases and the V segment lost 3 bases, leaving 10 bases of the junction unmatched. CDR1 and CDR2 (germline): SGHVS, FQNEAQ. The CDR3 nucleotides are TGTGCCAGCAGCTTTAGGACAGGGGCCCCCTCGGAGACCCAGTACTTC. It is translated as CASSFRTGAPSETQYF.

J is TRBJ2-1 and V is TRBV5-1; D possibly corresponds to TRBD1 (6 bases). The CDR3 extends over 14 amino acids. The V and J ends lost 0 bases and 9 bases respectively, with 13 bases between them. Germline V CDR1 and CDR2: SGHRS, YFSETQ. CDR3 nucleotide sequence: TGCGCCAGCAGCTTGGCCCTGGGGGCGGCTGAGCAGTTCTTC. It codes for CASSLALGAAEQFF.

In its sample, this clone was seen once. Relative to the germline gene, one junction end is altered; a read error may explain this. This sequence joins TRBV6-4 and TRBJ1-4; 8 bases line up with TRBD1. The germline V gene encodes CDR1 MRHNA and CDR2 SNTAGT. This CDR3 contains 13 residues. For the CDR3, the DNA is TGTGCCAGCAGTGACACAGAGGACAGGGCCGGGATTTTT. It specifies CASSDTEDRAGIF.

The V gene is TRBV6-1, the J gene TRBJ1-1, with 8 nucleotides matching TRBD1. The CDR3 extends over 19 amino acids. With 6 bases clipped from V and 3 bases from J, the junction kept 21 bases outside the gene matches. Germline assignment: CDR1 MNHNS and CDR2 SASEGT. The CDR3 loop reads CASSELNPRGRGFYTEAFF. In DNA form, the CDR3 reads TGTGCCAGCAGCGAACTCAACCCCAGGGGGCGTGGGTTTTACACTGAAGCTTTCTTT.

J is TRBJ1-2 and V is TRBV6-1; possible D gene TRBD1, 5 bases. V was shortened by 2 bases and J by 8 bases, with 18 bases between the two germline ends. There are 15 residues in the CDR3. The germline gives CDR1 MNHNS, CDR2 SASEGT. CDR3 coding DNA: TGTGCCAGCAGTGAAAGCTGGGGCAGGGAAGGAGGCTACACCTTC. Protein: CASSESWGREGGYTF.

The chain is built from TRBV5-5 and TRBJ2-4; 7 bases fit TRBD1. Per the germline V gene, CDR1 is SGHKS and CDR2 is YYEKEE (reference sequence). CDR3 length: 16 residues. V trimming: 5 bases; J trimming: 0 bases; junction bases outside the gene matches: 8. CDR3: CASRATGELAKNIQYF. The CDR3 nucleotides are TGTGCCAGCAGGGCCACAGGGGAACTAGCCAAAAACATTCAGTACTTC.

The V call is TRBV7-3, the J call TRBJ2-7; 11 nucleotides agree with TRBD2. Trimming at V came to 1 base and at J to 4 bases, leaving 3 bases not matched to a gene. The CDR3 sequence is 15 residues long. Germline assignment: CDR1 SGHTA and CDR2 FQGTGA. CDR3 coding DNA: TGTGCCAGCAGCTTAAGGCCTAGCGGGAGGTACGAGCAGTACTTC. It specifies CASSLRPSGRYEQYF.

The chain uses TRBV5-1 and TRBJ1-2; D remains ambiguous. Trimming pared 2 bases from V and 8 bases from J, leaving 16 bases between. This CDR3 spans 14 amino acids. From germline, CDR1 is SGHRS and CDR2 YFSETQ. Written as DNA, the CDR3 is TGCGCCAGCAGCTTTTTCAGGCCAGAGGGAGGCTACACCTTC. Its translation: CASSFFRPEGGYTF.

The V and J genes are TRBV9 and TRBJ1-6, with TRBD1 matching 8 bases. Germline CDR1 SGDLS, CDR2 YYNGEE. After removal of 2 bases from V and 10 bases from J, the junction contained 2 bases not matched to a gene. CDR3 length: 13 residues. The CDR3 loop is CASSVGQESPLHF. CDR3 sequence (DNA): TGTGCCAGCAGCGTGGGACAGGAGTCACCCCTCCACTTT.

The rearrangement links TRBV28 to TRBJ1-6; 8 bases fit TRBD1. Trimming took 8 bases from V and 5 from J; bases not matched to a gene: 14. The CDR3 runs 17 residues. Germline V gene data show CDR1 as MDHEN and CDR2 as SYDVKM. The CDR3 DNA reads TGTGCCAGCGTCGGTTTGGGAACGACAGGGGATAATTCACCCCTCCACTTT. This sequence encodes CASVGLGTTGDNSPLHF.

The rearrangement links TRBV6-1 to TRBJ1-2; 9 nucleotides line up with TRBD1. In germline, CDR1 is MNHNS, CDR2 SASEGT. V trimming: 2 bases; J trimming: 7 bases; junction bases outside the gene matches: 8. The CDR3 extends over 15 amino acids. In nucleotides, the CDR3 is TGTGCCAGCAGTGAATACCGGGACAGGGTTGCTGGCTACACCTTC. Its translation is CASSEYRDRVAGYTF.

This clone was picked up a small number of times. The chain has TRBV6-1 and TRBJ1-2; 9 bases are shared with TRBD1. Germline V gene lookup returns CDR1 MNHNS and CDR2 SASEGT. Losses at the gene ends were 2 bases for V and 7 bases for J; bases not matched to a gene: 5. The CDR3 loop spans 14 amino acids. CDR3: CASSEIGQGFGYTF. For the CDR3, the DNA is TGTGCCAGCAGTGAAATCGGACAGGGGTTTGGCTACACCTTC.

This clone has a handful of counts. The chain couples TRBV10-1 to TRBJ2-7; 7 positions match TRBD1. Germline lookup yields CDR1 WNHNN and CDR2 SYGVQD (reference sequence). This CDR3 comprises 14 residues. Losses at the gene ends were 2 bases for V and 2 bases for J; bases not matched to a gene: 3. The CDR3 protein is CASSEEGAPYEQYF. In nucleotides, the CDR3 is TGCGCCAGCAGTGAGGAGGGGGCGCCCTACGAGCAGTACTTC.

The CDR3 coding sequence is TGTGCCAGCAGCGTGTTCCACAGGCGCCAGGACGGCTACACCTTC. It translates to CASSVFHRRQDGYTF. The chain is built from TRBV5-8 and TRBJ1-2; TRBD1 might be the D (5 bases). Trimming cost V 4 bases and J 8 bases, with 21 bases left between them. Per the germline V gene, CDR1 is SGHTS and CDR2 is YDEGEE. The CDR3 runs 15 residues. The entire variable domain, with the rest obtained from reference TRBV5-8 and TRBJ1-2, is as follows: EAGVTQSPTHLIKTRGQQATLRCSPISGHTSVYWYQQALGLGLQFLLWYDEGEERNRGNFPPRFSGRQFPNYSSELNVNALELEDSALYLCASSVFHRRQDGYTFGSGTRLTVV.

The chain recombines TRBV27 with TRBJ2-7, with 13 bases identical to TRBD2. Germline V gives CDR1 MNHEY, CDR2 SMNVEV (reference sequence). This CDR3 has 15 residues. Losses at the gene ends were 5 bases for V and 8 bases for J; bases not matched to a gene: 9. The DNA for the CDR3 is TGTGCCAGCAGTCCTCGGACTAGCGGGAGCGAAAAGCAGTACTTC. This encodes CASSPRTSGSEKQYF.

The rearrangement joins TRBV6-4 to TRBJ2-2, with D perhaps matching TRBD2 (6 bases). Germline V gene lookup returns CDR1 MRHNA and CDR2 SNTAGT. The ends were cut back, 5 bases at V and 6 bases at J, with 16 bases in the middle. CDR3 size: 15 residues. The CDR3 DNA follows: TGTGCCAGCAGTCTGGACTCGGGGGTCGCCGGGGAGCTGTTTTTT. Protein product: CASSLDSGVAGELFF.

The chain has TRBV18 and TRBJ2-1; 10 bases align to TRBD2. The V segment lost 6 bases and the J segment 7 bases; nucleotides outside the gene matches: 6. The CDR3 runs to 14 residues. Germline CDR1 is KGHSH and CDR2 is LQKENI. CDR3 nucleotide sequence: TGTGCCAGCTCGAAAGCGGGGGGGTGGAATGAGCAGTTCTTC. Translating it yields CASSKAGGWNEQFF.

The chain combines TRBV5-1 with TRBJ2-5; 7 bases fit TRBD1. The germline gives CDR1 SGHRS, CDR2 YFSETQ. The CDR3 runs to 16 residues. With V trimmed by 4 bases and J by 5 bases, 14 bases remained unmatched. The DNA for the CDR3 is TGCGCCAGCAGCCTACGAACGACAGGGTCCGCGGAGACCCAGTACTTC. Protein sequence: CASSLRTTGSAETQYF. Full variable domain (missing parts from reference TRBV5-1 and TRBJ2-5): KAGVTQTPRYLIKTRGQQVTLSCSPISGHRSVSWYQQTPGQGLQFLFEYFSETQRNKGNFPGRFSGRQFSNSRSEMNVSTLELGDSALYLCASSLRTTGSAETQYFGPGTRLLVL.

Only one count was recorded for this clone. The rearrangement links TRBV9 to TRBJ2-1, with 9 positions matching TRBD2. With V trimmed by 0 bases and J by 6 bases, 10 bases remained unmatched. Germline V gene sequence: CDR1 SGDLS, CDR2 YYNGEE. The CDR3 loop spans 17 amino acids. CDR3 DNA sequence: TGTGCCAGCAGCGTAGCTCTGGCTAGCGGGACTCTCAATGAGCAGTTCTTC. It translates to CASSVALASGTLNEQFF.

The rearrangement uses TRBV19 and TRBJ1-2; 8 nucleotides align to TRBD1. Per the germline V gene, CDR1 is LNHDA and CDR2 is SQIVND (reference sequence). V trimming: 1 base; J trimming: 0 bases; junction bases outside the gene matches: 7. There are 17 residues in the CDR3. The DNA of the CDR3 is TGTGCCAGTAGTATAGTCCAGGGGGCTGCAGCTAACTATGGCTACACCTTC. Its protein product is CASSIVQGAAANYGYTF.

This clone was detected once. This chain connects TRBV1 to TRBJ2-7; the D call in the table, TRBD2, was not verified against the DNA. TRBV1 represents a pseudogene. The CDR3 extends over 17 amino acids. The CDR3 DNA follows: TGCACCAGCAGCCTCAAACCTGGCGGGAGACGGTTCTACGAGCAGTACTTC. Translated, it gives CTSSLKPGGRRFYEQYF.

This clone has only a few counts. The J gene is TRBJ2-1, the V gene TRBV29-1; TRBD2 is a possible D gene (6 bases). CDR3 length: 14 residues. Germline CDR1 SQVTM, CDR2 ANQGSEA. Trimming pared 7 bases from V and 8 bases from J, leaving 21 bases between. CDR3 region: CSAFGGPVSYEQFF. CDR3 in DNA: TGCAGCGCCTTCGGGGGTCCCGTGAGCTATGAGCAGTTCTTC.

CDR3 in amino acids: CSVDGQGRLYGYTF. CDR3 nucleotide sequence: TGCAGCGTTGACGGTCAGGGGAGACTCTATGGCTACACCTTC. The chain combines TRBV29-1 with TRBJ1-2, with a weak D call TRBD1 (6 bases). This CDR3 has 14 amino acids. Germline V CDR1 and CDR2: SQVTM, ANQGSEA. V was cut by 3 bases and J by 4 bases, with 15 bases left in between.

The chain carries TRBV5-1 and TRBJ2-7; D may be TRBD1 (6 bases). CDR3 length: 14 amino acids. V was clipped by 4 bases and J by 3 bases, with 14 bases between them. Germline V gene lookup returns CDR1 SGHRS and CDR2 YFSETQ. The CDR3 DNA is TGCGCCAGCAGCCGCCAAACAGGGAACTACGAGCAGTACTTC. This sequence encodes CASSRQTGNYEQYF.

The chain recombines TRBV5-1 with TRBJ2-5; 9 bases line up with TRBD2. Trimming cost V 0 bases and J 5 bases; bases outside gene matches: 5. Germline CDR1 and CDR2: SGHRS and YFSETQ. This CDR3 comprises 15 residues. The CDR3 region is CASSLEGLASETQYF. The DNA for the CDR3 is TGCGCCAGCAGCTTGGAGGGACTAGCTTCGGAGACCCAGTACTTC. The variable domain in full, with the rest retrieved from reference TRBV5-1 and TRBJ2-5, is KAGVTQTPRYLIKTRGQQVTLSCSPISGHRSVSWYQQTPGQGLQFLFEYFSETQRNKGNFPGRFSGRQFSNSRSEMNVSTLELGDSALYLCASSLEGLASETQYFGPGTRLLVL.